This T cell receptor beta chain was obtained from a study of CD8 T cells in Susac syndrome. Germline CDR1 is SQVTM and CDR2 is ANQGSEA. This CDR3 has 15 amino acids. Between the trimmed V and J ends, which lost 0 bases and 1 base, there was a span of 10 bases. Random hexamers served to reverse transcribe roughly 0.45 to 1 ug RNA. MiXCR, applied by TCRdb to the immunoSEQ multiplex PCR reads, yields one record per CDR3 protein. The table records roughly 190,000 distinct CDR3 sequences, 90% to 95% of them present only once. This sequence was found in a human donor in good health. V gene TRBV29-1 combines with J gene TRBJ1-5, with D perhaps matching TRBD1 (6 bases). Sequencing was performed on CD4+ T cells from PBMCs. In nucleotides, the CDR3 is TGCAGCGTTGAAGAAGGGGGGGGAAGCAATCAGCCCCAGCATTTT. The encoded protein is CSVEEGGGSNQPQHF.